The clone carrying this TCR beta chain has a count of ten or more. What it binds is unknown. This entry comes from a study of T cells in Graves' hyperthyroidism and ophthalmopathy. Overall study findings and caveats: It was a median around 6 months before onset that the model predicted ophthalmopathy. The majority of expanded thyroid clonotypes above 0.001 also appeared in blood.

TCR beta CDR3 region amplification was performed from RNA transcripts. The HTBI primer set drove a first-round RT-PCR of the TCR CDR3. TCRdb fed the multiplex PCR reads into MiXCR, producing one record per CDR3 protein. Among fewer than 650,000 distinct CDR3 sequences listed, roughly 14% were seen once. Trimming pared 6 bases from V and 4 bases from J, leaving 9 bases between. Germline V gene data show CDR1 as MNHNS and CDR2 as SASEGT. This CDR3 contains 13 residues. This receptor was taken from a middle-aged woman with Graves' ophthalmopathy. The chain joins TRBV6-1 to TRBJ2-2, with D unclear. Sequencing used blood. The CDR3 DNA reads as TGTGCCAGCAGACCCCGTAGCACCGGGGAGCTGTTTTTT. The encoded protein is CASRPRSTGELFF.